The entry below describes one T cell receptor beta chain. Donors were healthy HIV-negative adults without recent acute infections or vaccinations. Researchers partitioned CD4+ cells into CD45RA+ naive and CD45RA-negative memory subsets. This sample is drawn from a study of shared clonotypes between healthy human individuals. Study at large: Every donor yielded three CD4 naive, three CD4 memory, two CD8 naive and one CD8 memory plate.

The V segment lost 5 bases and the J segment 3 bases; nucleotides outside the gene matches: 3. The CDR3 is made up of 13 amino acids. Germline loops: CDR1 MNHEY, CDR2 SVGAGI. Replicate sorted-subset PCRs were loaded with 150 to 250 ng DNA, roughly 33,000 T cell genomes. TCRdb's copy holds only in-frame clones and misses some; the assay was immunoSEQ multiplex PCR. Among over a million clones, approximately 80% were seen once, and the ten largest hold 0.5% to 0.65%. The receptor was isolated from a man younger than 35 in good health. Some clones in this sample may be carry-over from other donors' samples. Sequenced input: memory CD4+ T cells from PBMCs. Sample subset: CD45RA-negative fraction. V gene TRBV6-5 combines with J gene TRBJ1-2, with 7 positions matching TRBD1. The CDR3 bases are TGTGCCAGCAGTCGGGACAGTGACTATGGCTACACCTTC. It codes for CASSRDSDYGYTF.